This T cell receptor (beta chain) was found in a study of blood T cell repertoires in COVID-19. The data were produced by immunoSEQ multiplex PCR, yet TCRdb's version contains in-frame clones alone and is incomplete. The table includes under 350,000 clones, 70% to 90% detected once. In germline, CDR1 is MNHNY, CDR2 SVGAGI (reference sequence). The V gene lost 0 bases and the J gene lost 0 bases, with 10 bases spanning the gap. This CDR3 region has 16 residues. Recruitment covered about two dozen US areas and drew participants whose ages spanned roughly 18 to 89 years. The J gene is TRBJ2-3, the V gene TRBV6-6; no clear D gene. The clonotype comes from a woman aged 35 to 49 with acute COVID-19. Specimen: PBMCs or T cells enriched from blood (not recorded which). In DNA, the CDR3 is TGTGCCAGCAGTTACTCGGCCCTCTTAAGCACAGATACGCAGTATTTT. This sequence encodes CASSYSALLSTDTQYF.